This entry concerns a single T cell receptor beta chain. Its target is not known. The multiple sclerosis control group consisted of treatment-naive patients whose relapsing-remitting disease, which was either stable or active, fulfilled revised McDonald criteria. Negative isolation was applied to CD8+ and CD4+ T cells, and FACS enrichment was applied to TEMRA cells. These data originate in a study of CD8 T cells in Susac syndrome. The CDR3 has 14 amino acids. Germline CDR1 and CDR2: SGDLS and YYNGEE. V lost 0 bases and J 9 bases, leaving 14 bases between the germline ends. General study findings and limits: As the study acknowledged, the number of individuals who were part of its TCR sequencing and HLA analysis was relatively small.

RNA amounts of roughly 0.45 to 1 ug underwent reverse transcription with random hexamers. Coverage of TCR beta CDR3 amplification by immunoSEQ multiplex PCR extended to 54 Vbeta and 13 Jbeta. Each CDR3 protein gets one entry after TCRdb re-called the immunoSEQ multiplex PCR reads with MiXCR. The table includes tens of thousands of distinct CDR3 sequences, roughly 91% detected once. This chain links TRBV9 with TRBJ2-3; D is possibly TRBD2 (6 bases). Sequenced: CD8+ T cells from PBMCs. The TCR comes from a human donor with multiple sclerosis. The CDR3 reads CASSVGQGLGTQYF. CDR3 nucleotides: TGTGCCAGCAGCGTAGGCCAGGGACTCGGGACGCAGTATTTT.